This T cell receptor (beta chain) emerged from a study of immune cell composition in non-small cell lung cancer. Profiling relied on immunoSEQ multiplex PCR, and the TCRdb table lists in-frame clones only, not all of them. The table shows about 10,000 clones, with 65% to 80% occurring only once. Trimming removed 6 bases at V and 2 bases at J, with 15 bases between. Per germline, CDR1 MRHNA and CDR2 SNTAGT. This CDR3 spans 15 amino acids. Regarding this clone: Its antigen is unidentified.

Study results and caveats: Shared sequences between tumour-reactive and dominant in vivo clones were not proven.

Sequencing was carried out using lung tumor tissue. This TCR came from a human donor with non-small cell lung cancer. The chain employs TRBV6-4 and TRBJ2-3; either TRBD1 or TRBD2 may supply D (5 bases each). The CDR3 loop reads CASRRDNGATDTQYF. CDR3 DNA sequence: TGTGCCAGCAGAAGAGACAACGGGGCCACAGATACGCAGTATTTT.